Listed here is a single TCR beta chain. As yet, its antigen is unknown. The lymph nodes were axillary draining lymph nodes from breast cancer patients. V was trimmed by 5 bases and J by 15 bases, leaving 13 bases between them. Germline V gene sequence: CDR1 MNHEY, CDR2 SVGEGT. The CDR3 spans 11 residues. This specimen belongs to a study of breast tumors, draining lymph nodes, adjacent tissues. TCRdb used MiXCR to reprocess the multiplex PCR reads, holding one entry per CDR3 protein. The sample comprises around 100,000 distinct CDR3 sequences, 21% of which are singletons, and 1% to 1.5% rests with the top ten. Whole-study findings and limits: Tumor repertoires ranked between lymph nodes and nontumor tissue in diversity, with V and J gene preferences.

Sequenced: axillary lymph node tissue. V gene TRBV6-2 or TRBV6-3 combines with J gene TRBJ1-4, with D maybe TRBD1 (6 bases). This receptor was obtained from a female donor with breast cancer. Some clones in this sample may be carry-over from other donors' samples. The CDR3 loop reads CASSDHRELFF. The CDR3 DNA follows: TGTGCCAGCAGTGACCACAGGGAATTGTTTTTT.